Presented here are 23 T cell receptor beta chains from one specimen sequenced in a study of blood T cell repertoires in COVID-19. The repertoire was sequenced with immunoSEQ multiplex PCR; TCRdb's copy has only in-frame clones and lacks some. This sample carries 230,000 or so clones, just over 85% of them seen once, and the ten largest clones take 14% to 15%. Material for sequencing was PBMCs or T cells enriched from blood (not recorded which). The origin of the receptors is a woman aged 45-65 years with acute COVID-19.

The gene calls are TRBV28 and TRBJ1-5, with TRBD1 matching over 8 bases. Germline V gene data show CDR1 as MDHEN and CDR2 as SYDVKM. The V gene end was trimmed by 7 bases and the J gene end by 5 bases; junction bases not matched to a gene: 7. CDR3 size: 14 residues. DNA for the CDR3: TGTGCCAGCACCCCTGGACAGGGCCATCAGCCCCAGCATTTT. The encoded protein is CASTPGQGHQPQHF.

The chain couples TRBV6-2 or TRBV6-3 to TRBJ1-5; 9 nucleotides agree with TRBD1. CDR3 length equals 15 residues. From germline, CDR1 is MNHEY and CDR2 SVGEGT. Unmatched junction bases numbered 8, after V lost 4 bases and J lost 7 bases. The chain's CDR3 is CASSSRTGVVQPQHF. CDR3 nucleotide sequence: TGTGCCAGCAGTTCACGGACAGGGGTTGTGCAGCCCCAGCATTTT.

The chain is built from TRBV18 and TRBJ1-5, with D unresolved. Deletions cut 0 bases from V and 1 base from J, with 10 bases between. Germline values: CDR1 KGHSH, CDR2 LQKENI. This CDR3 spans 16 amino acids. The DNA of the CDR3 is TGTGCCAGCTCACCACCCCGGGGAAGGAGCAATCAGCCCCAGCATTTT. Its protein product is CASSPPRGRSNQPQHF.

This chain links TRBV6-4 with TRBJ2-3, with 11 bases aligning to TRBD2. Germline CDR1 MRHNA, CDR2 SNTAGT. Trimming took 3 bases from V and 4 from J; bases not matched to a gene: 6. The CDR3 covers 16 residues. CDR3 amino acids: CASSEMVAGGPDTQYF. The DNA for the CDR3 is TGTGCCAGCAGTGAAATGGTAGCGGGAGGGCCAGATACGCAGTATTTT.

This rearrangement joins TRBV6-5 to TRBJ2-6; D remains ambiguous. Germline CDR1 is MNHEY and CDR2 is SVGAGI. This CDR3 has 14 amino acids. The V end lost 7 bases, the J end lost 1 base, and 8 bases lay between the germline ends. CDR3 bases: TGTGCCAGCACCCTTCGGTCTGGGGCCAACGTCCTGACTTTC. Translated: CASTLRSGANVLTF.

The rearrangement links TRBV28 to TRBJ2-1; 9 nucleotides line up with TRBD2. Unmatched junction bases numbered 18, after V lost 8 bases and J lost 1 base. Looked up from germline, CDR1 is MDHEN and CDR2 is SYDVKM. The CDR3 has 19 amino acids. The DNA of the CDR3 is TGTGCCAGCCGAACAAAACCTGGGGCTAGCGGGACTTCCTACAATGAGCAGTTCTTC. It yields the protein CASRTKPGASGTSYNEQFF.

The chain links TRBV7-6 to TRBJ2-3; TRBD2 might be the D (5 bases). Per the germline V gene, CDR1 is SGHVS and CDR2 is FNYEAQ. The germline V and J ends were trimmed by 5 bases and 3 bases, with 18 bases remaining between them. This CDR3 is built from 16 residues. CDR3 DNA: TGTGCCAGCAGCACCGGGATCCCTGGACTGACAGATACGCAGTATTTT. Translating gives CASSTGIPGLTDTQYF.

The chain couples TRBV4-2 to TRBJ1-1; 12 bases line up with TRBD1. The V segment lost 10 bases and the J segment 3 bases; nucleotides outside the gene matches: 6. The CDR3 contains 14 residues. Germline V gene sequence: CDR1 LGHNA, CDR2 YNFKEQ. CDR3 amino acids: CATWDRGRDTEAFF. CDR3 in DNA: TGTGCCACCTGGGACAGGGGGCGCGACACTGAAGCTTTCTTT.

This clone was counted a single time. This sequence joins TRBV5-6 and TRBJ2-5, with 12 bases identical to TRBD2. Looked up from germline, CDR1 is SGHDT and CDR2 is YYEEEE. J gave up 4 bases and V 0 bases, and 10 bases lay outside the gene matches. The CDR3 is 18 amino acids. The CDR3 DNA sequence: TGTGCCAGCAGCTTGGGCCCCCCTAGCGGGAGGGCCCGAGAGACCCAGTACTTC. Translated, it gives CASSLGPPSGRARETQYF. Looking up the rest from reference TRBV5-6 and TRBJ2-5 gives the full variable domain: DAGVTQSPTHLIKTRGQQVTLRCSPKSGHDTVSWYQQALGQGPQFIFQYYEEEERQRGNFPDRFSGHQFPNYSSELNVNALLLGDSALYLCASSLGPPSGRARETQYFGPGTRLLVL.

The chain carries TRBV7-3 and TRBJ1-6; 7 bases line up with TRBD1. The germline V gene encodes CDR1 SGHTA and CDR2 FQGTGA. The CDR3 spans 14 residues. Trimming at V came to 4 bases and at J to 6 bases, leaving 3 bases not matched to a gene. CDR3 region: CASSSGQSNSPLHF. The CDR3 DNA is TGTGCCAGCAGCTCGGGACAGAGTAATTCACCCCTCCACTTT.

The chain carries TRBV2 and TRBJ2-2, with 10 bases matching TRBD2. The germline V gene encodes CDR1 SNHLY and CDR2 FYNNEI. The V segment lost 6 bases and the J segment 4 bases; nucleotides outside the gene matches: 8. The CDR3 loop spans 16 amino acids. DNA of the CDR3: TGTGCCAGCAGATTAGCGGGAGGTTTAAGCACCGGGGAGCTGTTTTTT. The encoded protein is CASRLAGGLSTGELFF. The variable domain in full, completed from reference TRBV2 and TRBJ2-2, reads EPEVTQTPSHQVTQMGQEVILRCVPISNHLYFYWYRQILGQKVEFLVSFYNNEISEKSEIFDDQFSVERPDGSNFTLKIRSTKLEDSAMYFCASRLAGGLSTGELFFGEGSRLTVL.

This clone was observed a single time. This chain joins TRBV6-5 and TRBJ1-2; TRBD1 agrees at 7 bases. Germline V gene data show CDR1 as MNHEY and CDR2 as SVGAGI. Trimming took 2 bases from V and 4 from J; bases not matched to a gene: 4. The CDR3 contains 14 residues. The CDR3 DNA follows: TGTGCCAGCAGTTACGGGGACAGCTCCTATGGCTACACCTTC. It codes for CASSYGDSSYGYTF.

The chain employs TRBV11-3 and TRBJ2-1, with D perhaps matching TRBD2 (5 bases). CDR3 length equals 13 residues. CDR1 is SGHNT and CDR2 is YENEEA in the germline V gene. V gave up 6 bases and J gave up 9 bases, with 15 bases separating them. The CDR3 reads CASSPEGRSEQFF. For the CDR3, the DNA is TGTGCCAGCAGTCCCGAGGGTAGGAGTGAGCAGTTCTTC.

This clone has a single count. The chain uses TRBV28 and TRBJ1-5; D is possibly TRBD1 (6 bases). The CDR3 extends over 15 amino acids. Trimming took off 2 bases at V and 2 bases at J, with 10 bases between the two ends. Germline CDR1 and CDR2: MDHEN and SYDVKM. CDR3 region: CASSLPAGGNQPQHF. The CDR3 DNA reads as TGTGCCAGCAGTTTACCCGCAGGGGGCAATCAGCCCCAGCATTTT.

The CDR3 DNA is TGTGCCAGCAGCTTGGGGGCGCGGGAGGATCCCACAGATACGCAGTATTTT. This translates into CASSLGAREDPTDTQYF. The gene calls are TRBV5-8 and TRBJ2-3; 8 bases match TRBD2. Germline assignment: CDR1 SGHTS and CDR2 YDEGEE. V lost 0 bases and J lost 2; bases outside the gene matches: 8. The CDR3 totals 17 residues. The whole variable domain, remainder taken from reference TRBV5-8 and TRBJ2-3, is EAGVTQSPTHLIKTRGQQATLRCSPISGHTSVYWYQQALGLGLQFLLWYDEGEERNRGNFPPRFSGRQFPNYSSELNVNALELEDSALYLCASSLGAREDPTDTQYFGPGTRLTVL.

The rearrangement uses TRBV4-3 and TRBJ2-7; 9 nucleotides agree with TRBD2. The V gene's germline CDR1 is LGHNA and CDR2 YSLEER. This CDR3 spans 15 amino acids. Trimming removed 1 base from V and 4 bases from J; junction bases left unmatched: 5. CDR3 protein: CASSQVTLAGYEQYF. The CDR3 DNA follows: TGCGCCAGCAGCCAAGTGACCCTAGCGGGATACGAGCAGTACTTC.

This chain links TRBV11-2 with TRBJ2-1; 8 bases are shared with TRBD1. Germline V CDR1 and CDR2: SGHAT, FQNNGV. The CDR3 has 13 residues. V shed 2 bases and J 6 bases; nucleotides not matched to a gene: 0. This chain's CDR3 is CASSLTGGNEQFF. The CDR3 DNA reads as TGTGCCAGCAGCTTAACAGGGGGCAATGAGCAGTTCTTC.

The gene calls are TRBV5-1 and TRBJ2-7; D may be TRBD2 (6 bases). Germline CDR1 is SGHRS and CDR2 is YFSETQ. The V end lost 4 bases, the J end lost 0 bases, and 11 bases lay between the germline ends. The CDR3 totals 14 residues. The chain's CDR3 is CASSRGRPSYEQYF. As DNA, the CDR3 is TGCGCCAGCAGCCGGGGGAGACCCTCCTACGAGCAGTACTTC.

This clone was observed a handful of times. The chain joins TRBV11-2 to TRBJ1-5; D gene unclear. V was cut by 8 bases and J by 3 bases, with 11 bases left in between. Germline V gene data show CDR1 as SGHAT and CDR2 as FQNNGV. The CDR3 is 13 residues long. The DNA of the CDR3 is TGTGCCAGCGGATGGACTGACAATCAGCCCCAGCATTTT. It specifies CASGWTDNQPQHF. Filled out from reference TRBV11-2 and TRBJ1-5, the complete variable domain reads EAGVAQSPRYKIIEKRQSVAFWCNPISGHATLYWYQQILGQGPKLLIQFQNNGVVDDSQLPKDRFSAERLKGVDSTLKIQPAKLEDSAVYLCASGWTDNQPQHFGDGTRLSIL.

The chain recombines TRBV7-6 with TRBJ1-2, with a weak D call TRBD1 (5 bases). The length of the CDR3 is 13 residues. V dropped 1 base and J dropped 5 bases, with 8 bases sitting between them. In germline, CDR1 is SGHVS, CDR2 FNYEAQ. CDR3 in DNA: TGTGCCAGCAGCTTAGATGGGGGGTATGGCTACACCTTC. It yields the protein CASSLDGGYGYTF. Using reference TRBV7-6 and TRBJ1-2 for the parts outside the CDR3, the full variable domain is GAGVSQSPRYKVTKRGQDVALRCDPISGHVSLYWYRQALGQGPEFLTYFNYEAQQDKSGLPNDRFSAERPEGSISTLTIQRTEQRDSAMYRCASSLDGGYGYTFGSGTRLTVV.

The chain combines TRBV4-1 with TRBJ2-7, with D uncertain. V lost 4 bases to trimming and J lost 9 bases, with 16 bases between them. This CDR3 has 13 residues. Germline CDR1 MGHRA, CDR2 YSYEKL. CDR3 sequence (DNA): TGCGCCAGCAGCCCGATCAACGGGTTAGTGCAGTACTTC. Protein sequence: CASSPINGLVQYF.

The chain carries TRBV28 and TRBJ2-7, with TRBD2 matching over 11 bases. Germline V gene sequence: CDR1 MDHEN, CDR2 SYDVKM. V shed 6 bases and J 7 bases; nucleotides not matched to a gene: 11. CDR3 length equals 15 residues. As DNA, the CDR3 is TGTGCCAGCAGGCTGAATCTAGCGGGAGGAGGGGAGCAGTACTTC. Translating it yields CASRLNLAGGGEQYF.

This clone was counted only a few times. The CDR3 nucleotides read TGTGCCAGCAGCCAGGTTGGTCCGGGTGGAGCCGATACGCAGTATTTT. It encodes CASSQVGPGGADTQYF. The gene calls are TRBV14 and TRBJ2-3; D gene unclear. The CDR3 runs to 16 residues. Germline V CDR1 and CDR2: SGHDN, FVKESK. The V gene lost 3 bases and the J gene lost 6 bases, with 19 bases spanning the gap. The full variable domain, its missing parts supplied by reference TRBV14 and TRBJ2-3, is EAGVTQFPSHSVIEKGQTVTLRCDPISGHDNLYWYRRVMGKEIKFLLHFVKESKQDESGMPNNRFLAERTGGTYSTLKVQPAELEDSGVYFCASSQVGPGGADTQYFGPGTRLTVL.